This T cell receptor (beta chain) was identified during a study of cytomegalovirus exposure and HLA in healthy donors. Study context: Researchers previously reported finding 90 million to 120 million unique TCR beta sequences from 150 million to 200 million T cells. Study outcomes and limitations: Available immune exposure information covered CMV serostatus only.

Concerning this clone itself: Its antigen remains unidentified.

The primer mix had 60 Vbeta and 13 Jbeta primers. Some clones are missing from TCRdb's copy, which holds only in-frame ones; the method was immunoSEQ multiplex PCR. This table holds around 190,000 clones, approximately 86% found once. Unrecorded immune exposure was likely among donors, who were nominally healthy when sampled. The germline gives CDR1 LNHDA, CDR2 SQIVND (reference sequence). V was shortened by 3 bases and J by 3 bases, with 8 bases between the two germline ends. This CDR3 is built from 13 residues. Sample: PBMCs. This TCR came from a woman aged 25 to 45 in good health and CMV-seronegative. The genes are TRBV19 and TRBJ1-1, with D uncertain. For the CDR3, the DNA is TGTGCCAGTAGTATTCGGAGGGACACTGAAGCTTTCTTT. Protein product: CASSIRRDTEAFF.